This TCR beta chain emerged from a study of beta chain features in type 1 diabetes. About the research overall: The patient and healthy donor groups were comparable for age, gender and cell yields.

All of the isolated RNA was reverse transcribed, so expressed TCRB transcripts were sequenced. Clones were sequenced by immunoSEQ multiplex PCR, and TCRdb holds only the in-frame ones, with some missing. The table records roughly 300,000 clones, over 11% of them present only once. General study results and limits: Shorter TCRB CDR3s, moderately but significantly so, were found in Type 1 diabetes patients in all four CD4+ subsets.

Germline V lookup: CDR1 MDHEN, CDR2 SYDVKM. The CDR3 has 14 residues. V lost 5 bases, J lost 5 bases, and 6 bases stayed unmatched. Heparinised blood was drawn once per donor, averaging roughly 120 mL. This clone was seen a few times. The antigen is unknown. The sample taken for sequencing was naive CD4+ T cells from blood. This clonotype was obtained from a man aged 25 to 45 with type 1 diabetes. J is TRBJ2-7 and V is TRBV28, with TRBD2 matching over 10 bases. The CDR3 DNA is TGTGCCAGCAGTCTTAGCGGGAGGTTGCACGAGCAGTACTTC. It specifies CASSLSGRLHEQYF. Filled out from reference TRBV28 and TRBJ2-7, the complete variable domain reads DVKVTQSSRYLVKRTGEKVFLECVQDMDHENMFWYRQDPGLGLRLIYFSYDVKMKEKGDIPEGYSVSREKKERFSLILESASTNQTSMYLCASSLSGRLHEQYFGPGTRLTVT.